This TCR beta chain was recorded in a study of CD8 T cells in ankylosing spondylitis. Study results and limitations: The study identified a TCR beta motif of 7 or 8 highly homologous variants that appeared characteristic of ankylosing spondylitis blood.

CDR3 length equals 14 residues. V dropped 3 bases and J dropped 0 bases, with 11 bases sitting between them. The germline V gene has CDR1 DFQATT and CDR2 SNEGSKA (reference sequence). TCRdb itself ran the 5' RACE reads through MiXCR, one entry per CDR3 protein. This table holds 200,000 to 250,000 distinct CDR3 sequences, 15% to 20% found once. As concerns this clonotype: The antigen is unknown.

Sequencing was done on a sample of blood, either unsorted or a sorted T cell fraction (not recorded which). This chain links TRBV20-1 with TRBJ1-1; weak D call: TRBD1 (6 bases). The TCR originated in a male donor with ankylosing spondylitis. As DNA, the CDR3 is TGCAGTGCTAGGGGGACACCGATGAACACTGAAGCTTTCTTT. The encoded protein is CSARGTPMNTEAFF.